This TCR beta chain was sequenced during a study of blood T cell repertoires in COVID-19. At the level of the study: Acute and convalescent COVID-19 samples came from the United States, Italy and Spain. PBMCs, B-cell-depleted T cells, or T cells were the source of the cDNA or gDNA that made up the material.

In the authors' methods: Reference gene primer amplification yielded estimated nucleated cell counts. Clones were sequenced by immunoSEQ multiplex PCR, and TCRdb holds only the in-frame ones, with some missing. V and J calls and clone size follow that table, whereas D and trimming were derived from the DNA. The sample consists of 100,000 to 150,000 clones, roughly 72% of them appearing once. Trimming cost V 4 bases and J 0 bases, with 16 bases left between them. The germline CDR1 and CDR2 sequences are MDHEN and SYDVKM. The CDR3 totals 17 residues. The rearrangement links TRBV28 to TRBJ2-1; possibly TRBD2 for D (6 bases). Sequencing was carried out using peripheral blood. This receptor was identified in a man older than 75 with COVID-19, enrolled during active disease. The CDR3 bases are TGTGCCAGCAGTTCCTTACTGGCGGGAAGCTCCTACAATGAGCAGTTCTTC. Protein product: CASSSLLAGSSYNEQFF.